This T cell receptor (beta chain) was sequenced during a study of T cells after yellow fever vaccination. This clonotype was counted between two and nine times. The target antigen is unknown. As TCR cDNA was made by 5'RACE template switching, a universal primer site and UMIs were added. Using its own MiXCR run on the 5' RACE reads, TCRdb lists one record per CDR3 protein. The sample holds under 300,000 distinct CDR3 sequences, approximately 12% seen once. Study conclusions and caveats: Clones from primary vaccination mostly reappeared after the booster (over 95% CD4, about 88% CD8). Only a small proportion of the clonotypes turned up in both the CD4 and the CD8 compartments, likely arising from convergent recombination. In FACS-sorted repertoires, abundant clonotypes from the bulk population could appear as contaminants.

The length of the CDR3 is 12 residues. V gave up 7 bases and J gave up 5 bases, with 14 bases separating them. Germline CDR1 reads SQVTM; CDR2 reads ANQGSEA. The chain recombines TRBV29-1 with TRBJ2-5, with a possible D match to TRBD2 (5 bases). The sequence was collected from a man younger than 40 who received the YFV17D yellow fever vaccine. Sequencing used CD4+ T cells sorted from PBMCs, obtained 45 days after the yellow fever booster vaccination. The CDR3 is CSAWPGGETQYF. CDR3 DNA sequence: TGCAGCGCCTGGCCAGGCGGGGAGACCCAGTACTTC.